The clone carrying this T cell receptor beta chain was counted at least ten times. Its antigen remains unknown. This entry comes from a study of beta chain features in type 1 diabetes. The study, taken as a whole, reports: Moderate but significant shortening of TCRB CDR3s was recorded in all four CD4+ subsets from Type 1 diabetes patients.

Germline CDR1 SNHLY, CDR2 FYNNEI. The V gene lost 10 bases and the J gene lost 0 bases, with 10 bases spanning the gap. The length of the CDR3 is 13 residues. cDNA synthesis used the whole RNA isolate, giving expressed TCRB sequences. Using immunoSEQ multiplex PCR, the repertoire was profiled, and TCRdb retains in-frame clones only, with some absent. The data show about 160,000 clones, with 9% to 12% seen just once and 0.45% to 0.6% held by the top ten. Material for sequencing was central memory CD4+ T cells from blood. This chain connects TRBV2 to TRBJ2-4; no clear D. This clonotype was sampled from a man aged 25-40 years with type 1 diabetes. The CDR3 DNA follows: TGTGCCAAGAGGCTAAGAGCCAAAAACATTCAGTACTTC. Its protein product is CAKRLRAKNIQYF.